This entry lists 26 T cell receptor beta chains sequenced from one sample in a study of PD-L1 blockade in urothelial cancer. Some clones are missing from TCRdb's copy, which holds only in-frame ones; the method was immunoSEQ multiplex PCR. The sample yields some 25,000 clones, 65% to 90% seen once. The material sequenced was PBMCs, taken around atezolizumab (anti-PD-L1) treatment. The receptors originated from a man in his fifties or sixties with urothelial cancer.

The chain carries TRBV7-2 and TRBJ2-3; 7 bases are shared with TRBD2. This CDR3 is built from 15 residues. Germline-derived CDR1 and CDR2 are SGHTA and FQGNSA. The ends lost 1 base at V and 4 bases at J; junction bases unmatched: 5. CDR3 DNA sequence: TGTGCCAGCAGCTTAGGAGCGGGAATCCCAGATACGCAGTATTTT. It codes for CASSLGAGIPDTQYF.

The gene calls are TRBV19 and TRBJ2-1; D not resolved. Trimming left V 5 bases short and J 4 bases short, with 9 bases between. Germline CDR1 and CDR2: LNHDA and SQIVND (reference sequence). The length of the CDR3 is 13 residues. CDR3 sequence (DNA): TGTGCCAGTAGTTCGACGAGGTACAATGAGCAGTTCTTC. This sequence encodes CASSSTRYNEQFF.

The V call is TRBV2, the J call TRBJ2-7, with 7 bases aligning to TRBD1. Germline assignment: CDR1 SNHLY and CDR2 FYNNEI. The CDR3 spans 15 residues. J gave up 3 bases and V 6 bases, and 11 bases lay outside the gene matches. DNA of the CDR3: TGTGCCAGCAGGGAAACCACGGGACAGCGCTACGAGCAGTACTTC. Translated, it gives CASRETTGQRYEQYF.

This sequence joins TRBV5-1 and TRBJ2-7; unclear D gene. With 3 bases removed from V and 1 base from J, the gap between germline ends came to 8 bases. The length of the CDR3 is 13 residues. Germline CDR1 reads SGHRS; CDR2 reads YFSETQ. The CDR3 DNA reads TGCGCCAGCAGCTACGACGGGTCCTACGAGCAGTACTTC. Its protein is CASSYDGSYEQYF.

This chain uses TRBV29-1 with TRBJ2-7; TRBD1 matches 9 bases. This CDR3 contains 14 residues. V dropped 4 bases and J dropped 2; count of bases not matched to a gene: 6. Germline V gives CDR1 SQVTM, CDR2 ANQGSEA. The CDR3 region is CSVVFWDRAYEQYF. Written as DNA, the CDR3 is TGCAGCGTTGTATTTTGGGACAGGGCCTACGAGCAGTACTTC.

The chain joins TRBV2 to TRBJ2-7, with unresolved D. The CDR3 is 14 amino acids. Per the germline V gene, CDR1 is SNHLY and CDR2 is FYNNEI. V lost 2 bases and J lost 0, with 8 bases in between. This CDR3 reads CASSEKVSSYEQYF. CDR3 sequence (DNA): TGTGCCAGCAGTGAAAAAGTGAGCTCCTACGAGCAGTACTTC.

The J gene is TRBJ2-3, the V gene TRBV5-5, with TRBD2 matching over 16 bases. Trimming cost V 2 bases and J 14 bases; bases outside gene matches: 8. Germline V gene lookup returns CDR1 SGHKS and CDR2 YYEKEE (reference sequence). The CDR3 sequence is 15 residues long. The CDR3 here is CASSFRGTSGGARYF. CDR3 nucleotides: TGTGCCAGCAGCTTTCGCGGGACTAGCGGGGGGGCTAGGTATTTT.

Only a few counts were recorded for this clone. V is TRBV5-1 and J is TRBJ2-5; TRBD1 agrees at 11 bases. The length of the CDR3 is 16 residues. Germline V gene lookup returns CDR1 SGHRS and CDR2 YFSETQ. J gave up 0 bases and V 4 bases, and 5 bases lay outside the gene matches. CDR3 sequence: CASSPGTGGYQETQYF. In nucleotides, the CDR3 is TGCGCCAGCAGCCCCGGGACAGGGGGTTACCAAGAGACCCAGTACTTC.

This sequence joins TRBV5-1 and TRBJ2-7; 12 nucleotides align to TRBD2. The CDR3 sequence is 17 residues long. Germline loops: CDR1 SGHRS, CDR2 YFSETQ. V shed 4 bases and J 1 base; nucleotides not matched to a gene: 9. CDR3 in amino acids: CASSRWGGLAGSYEQYF. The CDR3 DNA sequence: TGCGCCAGCAGCCGTTGGGGAGGACTAGCGGGATCCTACGAGCAGTACTTC.

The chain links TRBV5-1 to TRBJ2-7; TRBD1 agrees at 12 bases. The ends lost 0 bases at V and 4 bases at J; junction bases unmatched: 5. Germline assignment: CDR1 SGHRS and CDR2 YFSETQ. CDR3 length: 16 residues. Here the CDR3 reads CASSLAGQGARYEQYF. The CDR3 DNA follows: TGCGCCAGCAGCTTGGCGGGACAGGGGGCTAGGTACGAGCAGTACTTC.

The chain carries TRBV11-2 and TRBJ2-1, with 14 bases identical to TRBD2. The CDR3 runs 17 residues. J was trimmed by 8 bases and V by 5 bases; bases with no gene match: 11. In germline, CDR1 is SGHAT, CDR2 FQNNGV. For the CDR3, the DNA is TGTGCCAGCAGCATACTATCGGGACTAGCGGGAGATTATGAGCAGTTCTTC. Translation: CASSILSGLAGDYEQFF.

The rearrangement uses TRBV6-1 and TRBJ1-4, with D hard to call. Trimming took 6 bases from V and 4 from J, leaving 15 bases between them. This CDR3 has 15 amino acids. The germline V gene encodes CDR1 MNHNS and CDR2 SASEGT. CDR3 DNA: TGTGCCAGCAGCCGAACGGGAACCCGTAATGAAAAACTGTTTTTT. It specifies CASSRTGTRNEKLFF.

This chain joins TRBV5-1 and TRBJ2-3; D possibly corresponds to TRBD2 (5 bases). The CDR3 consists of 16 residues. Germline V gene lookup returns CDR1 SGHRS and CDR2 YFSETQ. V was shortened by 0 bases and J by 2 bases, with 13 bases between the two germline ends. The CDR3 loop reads CASSLVPGKATDTQYF. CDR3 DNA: TGCGCCAGCAGCTTGGTACCGGGGAAAGCCACAGATACGCAGTATTTT.

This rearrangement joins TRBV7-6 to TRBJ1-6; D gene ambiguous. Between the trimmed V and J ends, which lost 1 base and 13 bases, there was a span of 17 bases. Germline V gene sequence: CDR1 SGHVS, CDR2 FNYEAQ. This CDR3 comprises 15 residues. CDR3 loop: CASSLDPGLGSPLHF. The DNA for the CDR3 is TGTGCCAGCAGCTTAGATCCAGGCTTAGGATCTCCCCTCCACTTT.

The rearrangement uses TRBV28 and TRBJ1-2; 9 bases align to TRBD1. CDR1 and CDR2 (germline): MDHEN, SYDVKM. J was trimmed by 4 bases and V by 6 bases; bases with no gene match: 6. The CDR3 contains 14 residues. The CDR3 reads CASSYQTGGYGYTF. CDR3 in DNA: TGTGCCAGCAGCTACCAGACAGGGGGCTATGGCTACACCTTC.

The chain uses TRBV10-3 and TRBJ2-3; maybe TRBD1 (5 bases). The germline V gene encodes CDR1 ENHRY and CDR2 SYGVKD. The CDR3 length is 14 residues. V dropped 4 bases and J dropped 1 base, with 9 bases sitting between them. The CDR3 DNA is TGTGCCATCAGTGGCGGCAGGGGCACAGATACGCAGTATTTT. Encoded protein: CAISGGRGTDTQYF.

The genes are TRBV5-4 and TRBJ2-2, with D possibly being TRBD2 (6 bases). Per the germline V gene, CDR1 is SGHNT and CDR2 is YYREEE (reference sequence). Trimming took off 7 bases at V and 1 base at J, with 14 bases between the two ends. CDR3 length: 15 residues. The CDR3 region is CASDIGGVNTGELFF. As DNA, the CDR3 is TGTGCCAGCGACATAGGCGGGGTGAACACCGGGGAGCTGTTTTTT.

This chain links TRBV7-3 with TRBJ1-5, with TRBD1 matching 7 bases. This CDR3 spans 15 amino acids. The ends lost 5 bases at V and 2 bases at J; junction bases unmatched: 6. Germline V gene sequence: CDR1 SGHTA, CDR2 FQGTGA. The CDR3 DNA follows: TGTGCCAGCAGCCCCCACGGGACAGGCAATCAGCCCCAGCATTTT. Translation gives CASSPHGTGNQPQHF.

The CDR3 region is CAGRQEPNTGELFF. In nucleotides, the CDR3 is TGCGCCGGGCGACAGGAGCCGAACACCGGGGAGCTGTTTTTT. The chain links TRBV5-1 to TRBJ2-2; maybe TRBD1 (6 bases). V shed 10 bases and J shed 0 bases, with 13 bases lying between them. Per the germline V gene, CDR1 is SGHRS and CDR2 is YFSETQ. The CDR3 runs to 14 residues.

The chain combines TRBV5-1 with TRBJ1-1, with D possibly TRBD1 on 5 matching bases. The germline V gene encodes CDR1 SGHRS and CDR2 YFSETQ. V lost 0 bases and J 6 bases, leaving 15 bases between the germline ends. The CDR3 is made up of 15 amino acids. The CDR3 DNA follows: TGCGCCAGCAGCTTGGCCGGGGGAGCTTTAGCTGAAGCTTTCTTT. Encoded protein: CASSLAGGALAEAFF.

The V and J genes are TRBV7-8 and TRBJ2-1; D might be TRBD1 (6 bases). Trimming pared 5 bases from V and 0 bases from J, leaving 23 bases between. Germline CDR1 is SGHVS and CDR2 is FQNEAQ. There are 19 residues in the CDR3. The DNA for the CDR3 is TGTGCCAGCAGCGCCCAAGACTGGGGGCAGCGGAGCTCCTACAATGAGCAGTTCTTC. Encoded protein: CASSAQDWGQRSSYNEQFF.

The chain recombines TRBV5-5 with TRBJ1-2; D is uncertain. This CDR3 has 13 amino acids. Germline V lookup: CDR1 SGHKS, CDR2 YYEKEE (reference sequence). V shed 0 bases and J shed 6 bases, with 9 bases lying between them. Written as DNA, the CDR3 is TGTGCCAGCAGCTTGGCCGTGAGCGATGGCTACACCTTC. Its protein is CASSLAVSDGYTF.

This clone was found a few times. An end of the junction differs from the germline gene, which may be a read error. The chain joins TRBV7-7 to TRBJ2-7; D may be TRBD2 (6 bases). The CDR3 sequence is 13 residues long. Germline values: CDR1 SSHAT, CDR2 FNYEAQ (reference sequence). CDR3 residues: CASSLQAGYEQYF. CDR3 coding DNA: TGTGCTAGCAGCTTACAAGCGGGTTACGAGCAGTACTTC.

CDR3 sequence reads: CSVGQGGLNTEAFF. CDR3 nucleotide sequence: TGCAGCGTGGGACAGGGAGGTCTGAACACTGAAGCTTTCTTT. The chain couples TRBV29-1 to TRBJ1-1, with TRBD1 identical over 9 bases. This CDR3 has 14 residues. Germline V CDR1 and CDR2: SQVTM, ANQGSEA. V dropped 6 bases and J dropped 0; count of bases not matched to a gene: 5.

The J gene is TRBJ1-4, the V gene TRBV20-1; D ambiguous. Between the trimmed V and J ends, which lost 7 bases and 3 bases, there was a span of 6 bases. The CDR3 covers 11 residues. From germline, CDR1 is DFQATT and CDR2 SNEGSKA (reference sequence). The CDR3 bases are TGCAGTGGACACCCTAATGAAAAACTGTTTTTT. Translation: CSGHPNEKLFF.

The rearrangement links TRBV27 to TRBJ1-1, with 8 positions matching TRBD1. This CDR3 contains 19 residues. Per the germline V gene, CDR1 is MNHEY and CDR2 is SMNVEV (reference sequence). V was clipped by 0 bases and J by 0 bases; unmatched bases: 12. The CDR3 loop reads CASSLSGLSTGVMNTEAFF. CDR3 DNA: TGTGCCAGCAGTTTATCCGGGTTATCGACAGGGGTTATGAACACTGAAGCTTTCTTT.